The 27 T cell receptor beta chains below all came from one sample that was sequenced in a study of cytomegalovirus exposure and HLA in healthy donors. With 60 Vbeta and 13 Jbeta primers, the PCR was carried out. Measured with immunoSEQ multiplex PCR; TCRdb has only the in-frame clones, and not every one. Here the sample spans some 190,000 clones, over 70% being singletons. Material: PBMCs. The source is a young man in good health and CMV-seronegative.

This chain links TRBV5-1 with TRBJ1-4; TRBD1 matches 9 bases. Per the germline V gene, CDR1 is SGHRS and CDR2 is YFSETQ. J lost 8 bases, V lost 2 bases, and 7 bases had no gene match. The CDR3 is 15 amino acids. CDR3 sequence (DNA): TGCGCCAGCAGCTTTACAGGGGGCTTAAAGGAAAAACTGTTTTTT. Its translation is CASSFTGGLKEKLFF.

The V call is TRBV2, the J call TRBJ2-7, with 7 bases identical to TRBD2. The CDR3 consists of 18 residues. J was trimmed by 7 bases and V by 6 bases; bases with no gene match: 24. Looked up from germline, CDR1 is SNHLY and CDR2 is FYNNEI. Here the CDR3 DNA reads TGTGCCAGCAGCCTTCGTTCGTACCGGATCAGCGGGGCTGGGGAGCAGTACTTC. It encodes CASSLRSYRISGAGEQYF.

V usage is TRBV7-9 and J usage is TRBJ2-1; D might be TRBD1 (5 bases). CDR1 SEHNR and CDR2 FQNEAQ come from the germline V gene (reference sequence). The V gene lost 3 bases and the J gene lost 2 bases, with 8 bases spanning the gap. The CDR3 has 14 amino acids. Here the CDR3 DNA reads TGTGCCAGCAGCTTTACGACAGCCTACAATGAGCAGTTCTTC. This gives the protein CASSFTTAYNEQFF.

This clone was seen only a few times. The chain uses TRBV30 and TRBJ1-2; 10 bases map to TRBD1. Germline V gene sequence: CDR1 GTSNPN, CDR2 SVGIG (reference sequence). The V gene end was trimmed by 4 bases and the J gene end by 7 bases; junction bases not matched to a gene: 12. The CDR3 length is 15 residues. The CDR3 region has the DNA TGTGCCTGGACCATTCTCGGGACAGGGGTTTCTGGCTACACCTTC. It codes for CAWTILGTGVSGYTF.

This clone was seen a few times. The rearrangement joins TRBV7-2 to TRBJ1-5; 8 bases are shared with TRBD1. V lost 4 bases and J lost 3; bases outside the gene matches: 5. The CDR3 consists of 15 residues. Per the germline V gene, CDR1 is SGHTA and CDR2 is FQGNSA. In nucleotides, the CDR3 is TGTGCCAGCAGCTACGGACAGGGTAACAATCAGCCCCAGCATTTT. It is translated as CASSYGQGNNQPQHF.

This clone was detected only once. The chain employs TRBV6-6 and TRBJ1-5; a weak D match, TRBD1 (6 bases). CDR1 is MNHNY, CDR2 SVGAGI, per germline (reference sequence). Deletions cut 5 bases from V and 7 bases from J, with 21 bases between. CDR3 length: 16 amino acids. The CDR3 reads CASSQTGGGGVQPQHF. The DNA for the CDR3 is TGTGCCAGCAGTCAAACCGGGGGGGGCGGGGTGCAGCCCCAGCATTTT.

CDR3: CASSQNPGGYGANVLTF. The CDR3 coding sequence is TGTGCCAGCAGCCAAAACCCAGGGGGCTATGGGGCCAACGTCCTGACTTTC. The rearrangement joins TRBV27 to TRBJ2-6, with 8 bases that match TRBD1. Germline V gives CDR1 MNHEY, CDR2 SMNVEV (reference sequence). The V segment lost 6 bases and the J segment 3 bases; nucleotides outside the gene matches: 10. This CDR3 is 17 amino acids long.

The chain employs TRBV25-1 and TRBJ2-1, with 7 bases identical to TRBD2. CDR1 is MGHDK and CDR2 is SYGVNS in the germline V gene. V trimming: 4 bases; J trimming: 4 bases; junction bases outside the gene matches: 4. CDR3 length equals 14 residues. This CDR3 reads CASSASGPYNEQFF. CDR3 bases: TGTGCCAGCAGTGCTAGCGGACCTTACAATGAGCAGTTCTTC.

J is TRBJ1-6 and V is TRBV2; 7 positions match TRBD1. The V gene end was trimmed by 6 bases and the J gene end by 6 bases; junction bases not matched to a gene: 2. CDR1 is SNHLY and CDR2 is FYNNEI in the germline V gene. This CDR3 is built from 13 residues. The CDR3 loop reads CASSGQANSPLHF. The CDR3, as DNA: TGTGCCAGCAGCGGACAGGCTAATTCACCCCTCCACTTT.

This rearrangement joins TRBV14 to TRBJ2-3, with 7 bases aligning to TRBD1. CDR3 size: 16 residues. J gave up 0 bases and V 5 bases, and 8 bases lay outside the gene matches. The germline CDR1 and CDR2 sequences are SGHDN and FVKESK. CDR3 nucleotide sequence: TGTGCCAGCAGCGACTACAGGGGCACCAGCACAGATACGCAGTATTTT. Translation: CASSDYRGTSTDTQYF.

V and J are TRBV6-1 and TRBJ2-6; no firm D call. Germline V lookup: CDR1 MNHNS, CDR2 SASEGT. V lost 8 bases and J lost 0, with 8 bases in between. This CDR3 is built from 14 residues. CDR3: CASRSYSGANVLTF. DNA for the CDR3: TGTGCCAGCCGCAGTTACTCTGGGGCCAACGTCCTGACTTTC.

The genes are TRBV15 and TRBJ1-5; D call uncertain. Germline loops: CDR1 LNHNV, CDR2 YYDKDF (reference sequence). V lost 1 base and J lost 1, with 11 bases in between. The CDR3 loop spans 16 amino acids. CDR3 amino acids: CATSRGPGGSNQPQHF. For the CDR3, the DNA is TGTGCCACCAGCAGAGGCCCAGGTGGAAGCAATCAGCCCCAGCATTTT.

The J gene is TRBJ2-7, the V gene TRBV11-3, with 7 bases lining up with TRBD2. J lost 5 bases, V lost 5 bases, and 6 bases had no gene match. Germline CDR1 is SGHNT and CDR2 is YENEEA. This CDR3 is 13 amino acids long. Here the CDR3 DNA reads TGTGCCAGCAGCCGGACTAGGAATCACGAGCAGTACTTC. Its translation is CASSRTRNHEQYF. Variable domain in full (rest from reference TRBV11-3 and TRBJ2-7): EAGVVQSPRYKIIEKKQPVAFWCNPISGHNTLYWYLQNLGQGPELLIRYENEEAVDDSQLPKDRFSAERLKGVDSTLKIQPAELGDSAVYLCASSRTRNHEQYFGPGTRLTVT.

This clone came up once. This sequence joins TRBV6-1 and TRBJ2-5; 7 nucleotides line up with TRBD1. There are 12 residues in the CDR3. After removal of 6 bases from V and 4 bases from J, the junction contained 2 bases not matched to a gene. Germline values: CDR1 MNHNS, CDR2 SASEGT. CDR3 loop: CASSNRGETQYF. The CDR3 DNA follows: TGTGCCAGCAGCAACAGGGGAGAGACCCAGTACTTC.

The chain links TRBV19 to TRBJ1-5; 9 bases line up with TRBD1. The CDR3 sequence is 13 residues long. The V gene end was trimmed by 5 bases and the J gene end by 6 bases; junction bases not matched to a gene: 2. In germline, CDR1 is LNHDA, CDR2 SQIVND (reference sequence). The CDR3 reads CASSSDRGQPQHF. The CDR3 DNA is TGTGCCAGTAGTTCGGACAGGGGTCAGCCCCAGCATTTT. Drawing the rest from reference TRBV19 and TRBJ1-5, the complete variable domain is DGGITQSPKYLFRKEGQNVTLSCEQNLNHDAMYWYRQDPGQGLRLIYYSQIVNDFQKGDIAEGYSVSREKKESFPLTVTSAQKNPTAFYLCASSSDRGQPQHFGDGTRLSIL.

The V call is TRBV7-9, the J call TRBJ1-1, with no clear D. The germline CDR1 and CDR2 sequences are SEHNR and FQNEAQ (reference sequence). There are 15 residues in the CDR3. The V and J ends lost 1 base and 0 bases respectively, with 9 bases between them. CDR3 amino acids: CASSLVAVLNTEAFF. CDR3 nucleotide sequence: TGTGCCAGCAGCTTAGTGGCAGTATTGAACACTGAAGCTTTCTTT.

The chain is built from TRBV7-8 and TRBJ2-7, with TRBD1 as a possible D gene (5 bases). CDR1 is SGHVS and CDR2 is FQNEAQ in the germline V gene. Deletions cut 1 base from V and 2 bases from J, with 9 bases between. This CDR3 has 14 residues. The CDR3 reads CASSLEGRAYEQYF. In DNA, the CDR3 is TGTGCCAGCAGCTTAGAAGGCAGGGCCTACGAGCAGTACTTC.

This rearrangement joins TRBV29-1 to TRBJ2-7; 7 bases are shared with TRBD2. Unmatched junction bases numbered 5, after V lost 1 base and J lost 2 bases. Germline V gene lookup returns CDR1 SQVTM and CDR2 ANQGSEA. This CDR3 has 14 amino acids. This chain's CDR3 is CSVEGASGTYEQYF. DNA of the CDR3: TGCAGCGTTGAAGGGGCTAGCGGAACCTACGAGCAGTACTTC.

The chain has TRBV2 and TRBJ1-2; TRBD1 agrees at 7 bases. Germline values: CDR1 SNHLY, CDR2 FYNNEI. The CDR3 has 14 amino acids. Trimming took 4 bases from V and 7 from J; bases not matched to a gene: 9. The CDR3 loop reads CASSGQGGYCGYTF. As DNA, the CDR3 is TGTGCCAGCAGTGGACAGGGTGGCTACTGTGGCTACACCTTC.

The gene calls are TRBV20-1 and TRBJ1-2; 7 nucleotides align to TRBD1. Looked up from germline, CDR1 is DFQATT and CDR2 is SNEGSKA (reference sequence). The length of the CDR3 is 10 residues. Losses at the gene ends were 7 bases for V and 10 bases for J; bases not matched to a gene: 6. This chain's CDR3 is CSVPDRPYTF. DNA of the CDR3: TGCAGTGTCCCGGACAGGCCCTACACCTTC.

The rearrangement joins TRBV5-4 to TRBJ2-3, with 8 bases identical to TRBD2. The V segment lost 1 base and the J segment 4 bases; nucleotides outside the gene matches: 8. The germline V gene has CDR1 SGHNT and CDR2 YYREEE (reference sequence). The CDR3 runs 16 residues. Here the CDR3 DNA reads TGTGCCAGCAGCTTGACGGGACTAGTAGTTTCAGATACGCAGTATTTT. Translation gives CASSLTGLVVSDTQYF.

This chain joins TRBV2 and TRBJ2-7, with a weak D call TRBD2 (5 bases). Deletions cut 8 bases from V and 2 bases from J, with 10 bases between. CDR1 and CDR2 from the germline V gene are SNHLY and FYNNEI. The CDR3 is 12 amino acids. CDR3 residues: CASRGLPYEQYF. Here the CDR3 DNA reads TGTGCCAGCCGCGGACTGCCCTACGAGCAGTACTTC.

This clone has just one count. The rearrangement joins TRBV10-3 to TRBJ1-1; D is ambiguous. CDR1 ENHRY and CDR2 SYGVKD come from the germline V gene. The CDR3 extends over 14 amino acids. V gave up 4 bases and J gave up 13 bases, with 22 bases separating them. The DNA for the CDR3 is TGTGCCATCAGTGCGGGATTCGGAACAGCTAGAGGTTTCTTT. Protein: CAISAGFGTARGFF.

This clone was detected only a few times. The chain joins TRBV6-4 to TRBJ2-3; D unresolved. Germline values: CDR1 MRHNA, CDR2 SNTAGT. Trimming left V 0 bases short and J 8 bases short, with 9 bases between. This CDR3 is built from 13 residues. Here the CDR3 DNA reads TGTGCCAGCAGTGACTCAGAGACGGGTACGCAGTATTTT. The encoded protein is CASSDSETGTQYF.

This clone was detected once. The chain recombines TRBV9 with TRBJ2-1; D remains unclear. CDR3 length equals 13 residues. Per the germline V gene, CDR1 is SGDLS and CDR2 is YYNGEE. V lost 3 bases and J lost 5, with 9 bases in between. In DNA form, the CDR3 reads TGTGCCAGCAGCGCCCTAGACCACAATGAGCAGTTCTTC. As protein: CASSALDHNEQFF.

The chain combines TRBV19 with TRBJ1-1; D ambiguous. The germline gives CDR1 LNHDA, CDR2 SQIVND (reference sequence). The CDR3 spans 13 residues. V was shortened by 6 bases and J by 1 base, with 9 bases between the two germline ends. For the CDR3, the DNA is TGTGCCAGTAGGTGGCAGTCGAACACTGAAGCTTTCTTT. Translating it yields CASRWQSNTEAFF.

This chain joins TRBV7-2 and TRBJ2-1; 8 nucleotides agree with TRBD2. This CDR3 has 15 residues. J lost 2 bases, V lost 7 bases, and 7 bases had no gene match. Germline lookup yields CDR1 SGHTA and CDR2 FQGNSA. The CDR3 DNA reads TGTGCCAGCAAATCTAGCGGGCGTACCTACAATGAGCAGTTCTTC. Protein sequence: CASKSSGRTYNEQFF.